One and the same sample provided the 30 T cell receptor beta chains below, sequenced in a study of T cell repertoires in cytomegalovirus infection. TCRdb re-derived calls from the reads in MiXCR, one entry per CDR3 protein. The sample records some 600,000 distinct CDR3 sequences, about 24% being singletons. The sequenced sample consisted of CD8+ T cells from PBMCs. The receptor source for this set is a human donor in good health (CMV status not recorded). Some clones in this sample may be carry-over from other donors' samples.

V and J are TRBV7-9 and TRBJ1-6; unclear D gene. The V gene's germline CDR1 is SEHNR and CDR2 FQNEAQ (reference sequence). The CDR3 sequence is 16 residues long. The ends were cut back, 0 bases at V and 7 bases at J, with 13 bases in the middle. This CDR3 is CASSLAPVGMNSPLHF. Written as DNA, the CDR3 is TGTGCCAGCAGCTTAGCCCCCGTCGGCATGAATTCACCCCTCCACTTT.

This rearrangement joins TRBV20-1 to TRBJ2-1, with TRBD2 as a possible D gene (5 bases). V lost 5 bases to trimming and J lost 14 bases, with 16 bases between them. The CDR3 runs 11 residues. Germline V CDR1 and CDR2: DFQATT, SNEGSKA (reference sequence). CDR3 coding DNA: TGCAGTGCTCGGGATGGCAAGGAGGAGTTCTTC. Its translation: CSARDGKEEFF.

Concerning this clonotype: A much larger clone sits a single nucleotide away, making a read error possible. The chain recombines TRBV6-6 with TRBJ2-1; perhaps TRBD1 as D (6 bases). The V gene's germline CDR1 is MNHNY and CDR2 SVGAGI (reference sequence). This CDR3 is 16 amino acids long. V lost 0 bases and J 4 bases, leaving 13 bases between the germline ends. CDR3 region: CASSYSVGASYNEQFF. CDR3 coding DNA: TGTGCCAGCAGTTACTCGGTGGGGGCGTCTTACAATGAGCAGTTCTTC.

This clonotype was picked up a small number of times. The genes are TRBV6-5 and TRBJ1-2; the D gene is possibly TRBD1 (5 bases). The V end lost 0 bases, the J end lost 0 bases, and 11 bases lay between the germline ends. CDR3 length equals 16 residues. The germline CDR1 and CDR2 sequences are MNHEY and SVGAGI. This chain's CDR3 is CASSYSKAGANYGYTF. Written as DNA, the CDR3 is TGTGCCAGCAGTTACTCGAAGGCGGGGGCTAACTATGGCTACACCTTC.

This clonotype was seen ten or more times. This sequence joins TRBV14 and TRBJ1-1; D unclear. Germline CDR1 SGHDN, CDR2 FVKESK. Trimming cost V 7 bases and J 7 bases, with 16 bases left between them. The CDR3 is 13 amino acids. CDR3 sequence: CASIPLPGVEAFF. As DNA, the CDR3 is TGTGCCAGCATCCCACTACCTGGGGTTGAAGCTTTCTTT.

This clonotype has only a few counts. V and J are TRBV20-1 and TRBJ1-1; 7 bases fit TRBD1. The CDR3 has 15 amino acids. The V segment lost 6 bases and the J segment 3 bases; nucleotides outside the gene matches: 13. Germline V CDR1 and CDR2: DFQATT, SNEGSKA (reference sequence). CDR3 protein: CSAIDRERGYTEAFF. For the CDR3, the DNA is TGCAGTGCAATAGACAGGGAGAGGGGGTACACTGAAGCTTTCTTT.

Concerning this clonotype itself: A much larger clonotype is one base distant, so this may be a read error. The chain employs TRBV2 and TRBJ2-1, with D possibly called TRBD1 or TRBD2 (5 bases each). This CDR3 contains 10 residues. Germline V CDR1 and CDR2: SNHLY, FYNNEI. Between the trimmed V and J ends, which lost 8 bases and 8 bases, there was a span of 7 bases. The CDR3 sequence is CASEGYEQFF. In nucleotides, the CDR3 is TGTGCCAGCGAGGGGTATGAGCAGTTCTTC. Together with reference TRBV2 and TRBJ2-1, the CDR3 gives the full variable domain: EPEVTQTPSHQVTQMGQEVILRCVPISNHLYFYWYRQILGQKVEFLVSFYNNEISEKSEIFDDQFSVERPDGSNFTLKIRSTKLEDSAMYFCASEGYEQFFGPGTRLTVL.

This chain links TRBV7-4 with TRBJ2-1; 11 bases align to TRBD2. After removal of 4 bases from V and 7 bases from J, the junction contained 6 bases not matched to a gene. The germline V gene has CDR1 SGHVT and CDR2 SQSDAQ. The CDR3 runs to 15 residues. The CDR3 DNA is TGTGCCAGCAGCTATAGCGGGGGGGCATTAAATGAGCAGTTCTTC. Amino acid sequence: CASSYSGGALNEQFF.

The gene calls are TRBV12-3 or TRBV12-4 and TRBJ1-2, with D unclear. The CDR3 is made up of 10 amino acids. V was cut by 10 bases and J by 5 bases, with 8 bases left in between. The CDR3 here is CATQGYGYTF. The CDR3 bases are TGTGCCACCCAAGGGTATGGCTACACCTTC.

The CDR3, as DNA: TGTGCCAGCAGCTCTCGACTAGCGGGGGCCAGCTCCTACAATGAGCAGTTCTTC. Translation gives CASSSRLAGASSYNEQFF. This rearrangement joins TRBV11-2 to TRBJ2-1, with 12 bases fitting TRBD2. CDR3 size: 18 residues. V shed 4 bases, J shed 0 bases, and the junction held 7 bases outside the gene matches. The germline CDR1 and CDR2 sequences are SGHAT and FQNNGV.

The V gene is TRBV7-9, the J gene TRBJ1-4; TRBD1 agrees at 8 bases. This CDR3 has 17 residues. CDR1 SEHNR and CDR2 FQNEAQ come from the germline V gene (reference sequence). The J segment lost 6 bases and the V segment lost 2 bases, leaving 11 bases of the junction unmatched. The CDR3 DNA is TGTGCCAGCAGCTTAACTAGAGACAGGGGCGCACATGAAAAACTGTTTTTT. It yields the protein CASSLTRDRGAHEKLFF.

This clonotype showed up many times. V usage is TRBV28 and J usage is TRBJ2-5, with D maybe TRBD1 (6 bases). Trimming stripped 5 bases from V and 5 bases from J, with 18 bases between. Germline assignment: CDR1 MDHEN and CDR2 SYDVKM. The CDR3 length is 15 residues. DNA of the CDR3: TGTGCCAGCAGTCCGTGGGGGCAGGCAGATGAGACCCAGTACTTC. Its protein is CASSPWGQADETQYF.

DNA of the CDR3: TGTGCCAGCAACGCCGGGGCCAAACCCCTCCACTTT. Translated: CASNAGAKPLHF. The chain couples TRBV7-6 to TRBJ1-6; the D gene is possibly TRBD1 (5 bases). Trimming stripped 7 bases from V and 12 bases from J, with 13 bases between. The length of the CDR3 is 12 residues. Looked up from germline, CDR1 is SGHVS and CDR2 is FNYEAQ. The variable domain in full, with the rest retrieved from reference TRBV7-6 and TRBJ1-6, is GAGVSQSPRYKVTKRGQDVALRCDPISGHVSLYWYRQALGQGPEFLTYFNYEAQQDKSGLPNDRFSAERPEGSISTLTIQRTEQRDSAMYRCASNAGAKPLHFGNGTRLTVT.

The gene calls are TRBV2 and TRBJ2-6; D is undetermined. Germline assignment: CDR1 SNHLY and CDR2 FYNNEI. The length of the CDR3 is 16 residues. V was pared by 4 bases and J by 0 bases, with 10 bases between. CDR3 DNA: TGTGCCAGCAGTGGAGCGTTAACCTCTGGGGCCAACGTCCTGACTTTC. Translated: CASSGALTSGANVLTF.

The V call is TRBV29-1, the J call TRBJ2-2; 8 bases fit TRBD1. Germline V gene data show CDR1 as SQVTM and CDR2 as ANQGSEA. The CDR3 totals 15 residues. V dropped 4 bases and J dropped 2; count of bases not matched to a gene: 6. The CDR3 sequence: CSVGGGQGNTGELFF. CDR3 coding DNA: TGCAGCGTTGGGGGTGGACAGGGAAACACCGGGGAGCTGTTTTTT.

This clonotype was seen at least ten times. The V call is TRBV6-2 or TRBV6-3, the J call TRBJ2-7; no firm D call. This CDR3 is built from 12 residues. CDR1 is MNHEY, CDR2 SVGEGT, per germline. V dropped 6 bases and J dropped 3 bases, with 9 bases sitting between them. Here the CDR3 DNA reads TGTGCCAGCAGCTATACCGGCTACGAGCAGTACGTC. Protein: CASSYTGYEQYV.

This sequence joins TRBV24-1 and TRBJ2-3; D gene ambiguous. CDR1 KGHDR and CDR2 SFDVKD come from the germline V gene. This CDR3 spans 16 amino acids. V was trimmed by 2 bases and J by 3 bases, leaving 14 bases between them. The CDR3 sequence is CATSDYGQESTDTQYF. DNA for the CDR3: TGTGCCACCAGTGATTATGGGCAGGAAAGTACAGATACGCAGTATTTT.

This clonotype has only a few counts. The chain is built from TRBV9 and TRBJ1-2; D gene unclear. The CDR3 loop spans 14 amino acids. Trimming pared 3 bases from V and 3 bases from J, leaving 12 bases between. Germline V gives CDR1 SGDLS, CDR2 YYNGEE. CDR3 region: CASSANPSDYGYTF. CDR3 coding DNA: TGTGCCAGCAGCGCCAACCCGTCGGACTATGGCTACACCTTC.

This clonotype was recorded a few times. The chain has TRBV28 and TRBJ1-5; D possibly corresponds to TRBD1 (5 bases). Trimming pared 3 bases from V and 4 bases from J, leaving 13 bases between. The V gene's germline CDR1 is MDHEN and CDR2 SYDVKM. The CDR3 consists of 15 residues. The CDR3 is CASSFGAAGNQPQHF. DNA for the CDR3: TGTGCCAGCAGTTTTGGGGCCGCGGGAAATCAGCCCCAGCATTTT.

The chain has TRBV5-1 and TRBJ2-6; maybe TRBD1 (6 bases). V was trimmed by 2 bases and J by 0 bases, leaving 9 bases between them. The germline V gene has CDR1 SGHRS and CDR2 YFSETQ. The CDR3 loop spans 16 amino acids. In DNA form, the CDR3 reads TGCGCCAGCAGCTTTACAGGGTACTCTGGGGCCAACGTCCTGACTTTC. Encoded protein: CASSFTGYSGANVLTF.

As for this clonotype: Sequence at one end of the junction differs from germline and may be a read error. CDR3 sequence (DNA): TGTGCCAGCAGTTTCTCAAGGGGATGGGCAGACCTCTCTGGGACCAACGTCCTGACTTTC. Its protein product is CASSFSRGWADLSGTNVLTF. The chain uses TRBV28 and TRBJ2-6, with D perhaps TRBD1 (5 bases). The CDR3 consists of 20 residues. Germline V CDR1 and CDR2: MDHEN, SYDVKM.

This clonotype showed up many times. The rearrangement uses TRBV7-9 and TRBJ2-7; 9 nucleotides align to TRBD1. With V trimmed by 8 bases and J by 7 bases, 6 bases remained unmatched. In germline, CDR1 is SEHNR, CDR2 FQNEAQ (reference sequence). CDR3 length: 12 amino acids. CDR3 coding DNA: TGTGCCAGCGAAACAGGGGGCAAAGAGCAGTACTTC. This gives the protein CASETGGKEQYF. Looking up the rest from reference TRBV7-9 and TRBJ2-7 gives the full variable domain: DTGVSQNPRHKITKRGQNVTFRCDPISEHNRLYWYRQTLGQGPEFLTYFQNEAQLEKSRLLSDRFSAERPKGSFSTLEIQRTEQGDSAMYLCASETGGKEQYFGPGTRLTVT.

The V gene is TRBV20-1, the J gene TRBJ2-7; 10 bases match TRBD2. The CDR3 length is 17 residues. J was trimmed by 1 base and V by 2 bases; bases with no gene match: 11. The germline V gene encodes CDR1 DFQATT and CDR2 SNEGSKA (reference sequence). This CDR3 is CSARNPSGGLYSYEQYV. For the CDR3, the DNA is TGCAGTGCTAGAAATCCTAGCGGGGGCCTTTATTCCTACGAGCAGTACGTC.

This clonotype was seen more than once but under ten times. The chain employs TRBV6-2 or TRBV6-3 and TRBJ2-1; 7 bases are a match to TRBD2. Per germline, CDR1 MNHEY and CDR2 SVGEGT. J lost 4 bases, V lost 0 bases, and 3 bases had no gene match. The length of the CDR3 is 15 residues. CDR3 nucleotide sequence: TGTGCCAGCAGTTACTCGGGGGGGGATTACAATGAGCAGTTCTTC. Protein product: CASSYSGGDYNEQFF.

The chain joins TRBV20-1 to TRBJ2-3; D is ambiguous. The CDR3 totals 14 residues. Per the germline V gene, CDR1 is DFQATT and CDR2 is SNEGSKA (reference sequence). Between the trimmed V and J ends, which lost 1 base and 7 bases, there was a span of 15 bases. For the CDR3, the DNA is TGCAGTGCTAGAGGAGAGTTCCCTCATTATACGCAGTATTTT. It encodes CSARGEFPHYTQYF.

In its sample, this clonotype was seen many times. The V and J genes are TRBV7-2 and TRBJ1-5, with D perhaps TRBD1 (5 bases). Germline-derived CDR1 and CDR2 are SGHTA and FQGNSA. The CDR3 is made up of 16 amino acids. V lost 10 bases, J lost 0 bases, and 19 bases lay in between. For the CDR3, the DNA is TGTGCCATCTCTGGGGAGTCAGGGCTTAGCAATCAGCCCCAGCATTTT. This codes for CAISGESGLSNQPQHF.

The chain links TRBV12-5 to TRBJ2-1; 10 bases align to TRBD2. Per germline, CDR1 LGHNT and CDR2 FRNRAP. The CDR3 runs 16 residues. The trim removed 3 bases at V and 4 bases at J, leaving 6 bases unmatched. The CDR3 is CASGFRAGGFYNEQFF. In DNA, the CDR3 is TGTGCTAGTGGTTTCAGAGCGGGGGGGTTTTACAATGAGCAGTTCTTC.

This clonotype has at least ten counts. J is TRBJ2-5 and V is TRBV15; the D gene is possibly TRBD2 (6 bases). The CDR3 is 13 residues long. The germline CDR1 and CDR2 sequences are LNHNV and YYDKDF (reference sequence). V lost 5 bases and J lost 6, with 13 bases in between. The CDR3 region has the DNA TGTGCCACCAGCTTGGGGGGTAGAAAGACCCAGTACTTC. Its translation: CATSLGGRKTQYF.

This clonotype has at least ten counts. The V gene is TRBV6-2 or TRBV6-3, the J gene TRBJ2-7; the D gene is possibly TRBD1 (5 bases). CDR1 and CDR2 (germline): MNHEY, SVGEGT. The V end lost 0 bases, the J end lost 1 base, and 7 bases lay between the germline ends. The CDR3 is 14 amino acids. For the CDR3, the DNA is TGTGCCAGCAGTTACTCTAGACAGTCCTACGAGCAGTACGTC. Translating gives CASSYSRQSYEQYV.

The J gene is TRBJ2-1, the V gene TRBV5-1; 7 bases agree with TRBD1. From germline, CDR1 is SGHRS and CDR2 YFSETQ. With V trimmed by 4 bases and J by 6 bases, 16 bases remained unmatched. The CDR3 has 17 residues. The CDR3 coding sequence is TGCGCCAGCAGCGGGGGATACAGGGGCCCTCCCGCCAATGAGCAGTTCTTC. It yields the protein CASSGGYRGPPANEQFF.